The entry below gives a single T cell receptor beta chain sequence along with its context. This specimen comes from a study of blood T cell repertoires in COVID-19. Germline assignment: CDR1 MDHEN and CDR2 SYDVKM. The CDR3 has 16 amino acids. V lost 0 bases, J lost 2 bases, and 13 bases lay in between. Sequencing was performed with immunoSEQ multiplex PCR; in TCRdb, only in-frame clones are kept and a portion is missing. The sample has some 41,000 clones, 70% to 90% seen once. The sequenced sample was peripheral blood. This TCR derives from a man between 65 and 85 years old with active COVID-19. J is TRBJ1-2 and V is TRBV28; D unresolved. This CDR3 is CASSLWGKGGNYGYTF. The CDR3 DNA is TGTGCCAGCAGTTTATGGGGGAAGGGAGGGAACTATGGCTACACCTTC.